The 27 T cell receptor beta chains reported below all come from one sample, sequenced in a study of blood T cell repertoires in COVID-19. Libraries were prepared by immunoSEQ multiplex PCR; TCRdb keeps only in-frame clonotypes and omits some of them. The table includes about 140,000 clones, more than 60% detected once. What was sequenced was peripheral blood. These receptors were taken from a woman in her sixties or seventies with acute or convalescent COVID-19.

This clone showed up just once. V and J are TRBV9 and TRBJ2-2; TRBD2 matches at 7 bases. This CDR3 has 15 amino acids. Germline assignment: CDR1 SGDLS and CDR2 YYNGEE. V was pared by 0 bases and J by 6 bases, with 5 bases of the junction left unmatched. CDR3 in DNA: TGTGCCAGCAGCGTAGGCGGGAGAGCGGCCGGGGAGCTGTTTTTT. Its translation: CASSVGGRAAGELFF.

The chain carries TRBV7-9 and TRBJ2-7; TRBD2 agrees at 10 bases. CDR3 length equals 16 residues. The germline CDR1 and CDR2 sequences are SEHNR and FQNEAQ (reference sequence). The trim removed 5 bases at V and 6 bases at J, leaving 13 bases unmatched. As DNA, the CDR3 is TGTGCCAGCAGCACTAGCCTAGCGGGAGTTTTTTCCGAGCAGTACTTC. Translating gives CASSTSLAGVFSEQYF.

V is TRBV4-1 and J is TRBJ1-2; 8 positions agree with TRBD1. V dropped 1 base and J dropped 8; count of bases not matched to a gene: 3. This CDR3 has 13 residues. Germline CDR1 and CDR2: MGHRA and YSYEKL. CDR3 in amino acids: CASSQGTGIGYTF. The CDR3 DNA sequence: TGCGCCAGCAGCCAAGGGACAGGGATCGGCTACACCTTC.

The chain combines TRBV3-1 (or the pseudogene TRBV3-2) with TRBJ1-6; TRBD1 is a possible D gene (6 bases). The CDR3 contains 14 residues. The germline V and J ends were trimmed by 4 bases and 8 bases, with 12 bases remaining between them. CDR1 and CDR2 from the germline V gene are LGHDT and YNNKEL (reference sequence). The CDR3 DNA reads TGTGCCAGCAGCCTGACAGGTCTGGATTCACCCCTCCACTTT. Protein product: CASSLTGLDSPLHF.

The chain has TRBV5-1 and TRBJ2-7; 13 positions match TRBD2. This CDR3 comprises 16 residues. Trimming at V came to 2 bases and at J to 5 bases, leaving 7 bases not matched to a gene. CDR1 and CDR2 from the germline V gene are SGHRS and YFSETQ. This CDR3 is CASSFRTSGRIDEQYF. The CDR3 DNA reads as TGCGCCAGCAGCTTTCGGACTAGCGGGAGAATCGACGAGCAGTACTTC.

J is TRBJ1-1 and V is TRBV6-5; 10 bases align to TRBD1. Germline CDR1 MNHEY, CDR2 SVGAGI. The trim removed 6 bases at V and 5 bases at J, leaving 6 bases unmatched. This CDR3 has 14 residues. DNA of the CDR3: TGTGCCAGCAGCCTGACAGGGGGCTGGACTGAAGCTTTCTTT. Amino acid sequence: CASSLTGGWTEAFF.

This chain links TRBV6-4 with TRBJ2-2; a possible D gene is TRBD2 (5 bases). This CDR3 is 12 amino acids long. Trimming left V 8 bases short and J 3 bases short, with 7 bases between. Germline lookup yields CDR1 MRHNA and CDR2 SNTAGT. The CDR3 region is CASGSDTGELFF. In nucleotides, the CDR3 is TGTGCCAGCGGGAGTGACACCGGGGAGCTGTTTTTT.

The rearrangement uses TRBV2 and TRBJ1-2; TRBD1 matches at 7 bases. J lost 0 bases, V lost 5 bases, and 9 bases had no gene match. Looked up from germline, CDR1 is SNHLY and CDR2 is FYNNEI. This CDR3 region has 16 residues. The CDR3: CASSPPPGQPNYGYTF. CDR3 coding DNA: TGTGCCAGCAGTCCCCCTCCGGGACAGCCTAACTATGGCTACACCTTC.

In its sample, this clone was seen a few times. The rearrangement joins TRBV11-2 to TRBJ2-7; D is possibly TRBD1 (6 bases). The germline V gene has CDR1 SGHAT and CDR2 FQNNGV. V dropped 5 bases and J dropped 2 bases, with 10 bases sitting between them. This CDR3 contains 13 residues. CDR3 in amino acids: CASSRQATYEQYF. The CDR3 bases are TGTGCCAGCAGCCGACAGGCGACCTACGAGCAGTACTTC.

The J gene is TRBJ2-7, the V gene TRBV7-2, with 9 bases that match TRBD2. The V gene's germline CDR1 is SGHTA and CDR2 FQGNSA. The CDR3 is 17 amino acids. V was clipped by 1 base and J by 0 bases; unmatched bases: 7. The CDR3 sequence: CASSLGLAGRTSYEQYF. The CDR3 bases are TGTGCCAGCAGCTTAGGCCTAGCGGGACGTACCTCCTACGAGCAGTACTTC. The full variable domain, in which reference TRBV7-2 and TRBJ2-7 provide the parts outside the CDR3, is GAGVSQSPSNKVTEKGKDVELRCDPISGHTALYWYRQSLGQGLEFLIYFQGNSAPDKSGLPSDRFSAERTGGSVSTLTIQRTQQEDSAVYLCASSLGLAGRTSYEQYFGPGTRLTVT.

The CDR3 reads CAWSEIASGYEQFF. The CDR3 DNA reads as TGTGCCTGGAGTGAAATAGCTAGCGGATATGAGCAGTTCTTC. The chain couples TRBV30 to TRBJ2-1; 7 bases align to TRBD2. V lost 1 base and J lost 8; bases outside the gene matches: 8. This CDR3 has 14 residues. Germline CDR1 GTSNPN, CDR2 SVGIG (reference sequence).

V is TRBV27 and J is TRBJ2-2; 8 nucleotides line up with TRBD2. This CDR3 has 16 residues. Germline V gene data show CDR1 as MNHEY and CDR2 as SMNVEV (reference sequence). The trim removed 7 bases at V and 4 bases at J, leaving 11 bases unmatched. CDR3 sequence: CASKVSYAGGTGELFF. The CDR3 DNA follows: TGTGCCAGCAAGGTCAGTTACGCGGGAGGCACCGGGGAGCTGTTTTTT.

The chain joins TRBV19 to TRBJ2-7, with D possibly being TRBD1 (6 bases). From germline, CDR1 is LNHDA and CDR2 SQIVND (reference sequence). V lost 3 bases and J 0 bases, leaving 12 bases between the germline ends. There are 15 residues in the CDR3. CDR3 amino acids: CASSIQGQPSYEQYF. The DNA of the CDR3 is TGTGCCAGTAGTATCCAAGGACAGCCCTCCTACGAGCAGTACTTC.

The gene calls are TRBV18 and TRBJ2-7; maybe TRBD1 (5 bases). Between the trimmed V and J ends, which lost 1 base and 1 base, there was a span of 8 bases. This CDR3 comprises 14 residues. The germline V gene encodes CDR1 KGHSH and CDR2 LQKENI. The CDR3 DNA is TGTGCCAGCTCACCACTGGACAATTCCTACGAGCAGTACTTC. Protein product: CASSPLDNSYEQYF.

The gene calls are TRBV9 and TRBJ1-1; 8 bases are a match to TRBD1. This CDR3 has 13 amino acids. The V gene's germline CDR1 is SGDLS and CDR2 YYNGEE. V was clipped by 4 bases and J by 4 bases; unmatched bases: 3. The CDR3 protein is CASSMTGATEAFF. CDR3 DNA sequence: TGTGCCAGCAGCATGACAGGGGCCACTGAAGCTTTCTTT.

This clone was counted a single time. The chain couples TRBV9 to TRBJ2-5, with 15 bases lining up with TRBD2. This CDR3 contains 16 residues. Trimming at V came to 4 bases and at J to 7 bases, leaving 8 bases not matched to a gene. Germline CDR1 is SGDLS and CDR2 is YYNGEE. Here the CDR3 reads CASSPGLAGGLRTQYF. Written as DNA, the CDR3 is TGTGCCAGCAGCCCCGGACTAGCGGGAGGGCTCCGGACCCAGTACTTC.

The rearrangement links TRBV30 to TRBJ2-1, with TRBD2 identical over 12 bases. The length of the CDR3 is 13 residues. Trimming removed 5 bases from V and 10 bases from J; junction bases left unmatched: 6. CDR1 and CDR2 (germline): GTSNPN, SVGIG (reference sequence). The CDR3 loop reads CAWAQGTSGEQFF. CDR3 sequence (DNA): TGTGCCTGGGCTCAAGGGACTAGCGGGGAGCAGTTCTTC.

This rearrangement joins TRBV27 to TRBJ2-7; TRBD2 aligns across 12 bases. CDR3 length: 16 amino acids. The germline V gene encodes CDR1 MNHEY and CDR2 SMNVEV (reference sequence). The V gene end was trimmed by 6 bases and the J gene end by 4 bases; junction bases not matched to a gene: 10. CDR3 coding DNA: TGTGCCAGCAGAAGGACTAGCGGGGTACTTCCTTACGAGCAGTACTTC. It yields the protein CASRRTSGVLPYEQYF.

This chain connects TRBV19 to TRBJ2-5; the match to TRBD1 covers 7 bases. Germline V gives CDR1 LNHDA, CDR2 SQIVND (reference sequence). V gave up 3 bases and J gave up 4 bases; unmatched junction bases: 5. The length of the CDR3 is 14 residues. CDR3 amino acids: CASSMRRTGETQYF. The DNA for the CDR3 is TGTGCCAGTAGTATGAGGCGGACAGGAGAGACCCAGTACTTC. Full variable domain (missing parts from reference TRBV19 and TRBJ2-5): DGGITQSPKYLFRKEGQNVTLSCEQNLNHDAMYWYRQDPGQGLRLIYYSQIVNDFQKGDIAEGYSVSREKKESFPLTVTSAQKNPTAFYLCASSMRRTGETQYFGPGTRLLVL.

This chain uses TRBV4-1 with TRBJ2-7, with D possibly being TRBD2 (6 bases). CDR1 and CDR2 from the germline V gene are MGHRA and YSYEKL. This CDR3 is 12 amino acids long. Trimming cost V 3 bases and J 5 bases, with 8 bases left between them. The CDR3 nucleotides read TGCGCCAGCAGCCAGAGGGAGGACGAGCAGTACTTC. This encodes CASSQREDEQYF.

V usage is TRBV2 and J usage is TRBJ2-1; maybe TRBD2 (5 bases). The CDR3 contains 11 residues. V lost 6 bases, J lost 10 bases, and 10 bases lay in between. Germline V CDR1 and CDR2: SNHLY, FYNNEI. The CDR3 loop is CASRRVGEQFF. Here the CDR3 DNA reads TGTGCCAGCAGGCGGGTGGGAGAGCAGTTCTTC.

V is TRBV25-1 and J is TRBJ1-5, with TRBD1 matching 8 bases. The CDR3 consists of 16 residues. Per the germline V gene, CDR1 is MGHDK and CDR2 is SYGVNS. Losses at the gene ends were 2 bases for V and 1 base for J; bases not matched to a gene: 4. In DNA form, the CDR3 reads TGTGCCAGCAGTGAACAGGGGGCGGAAAGCAATCAGCCCCAGCATTTT. Its protein product is CASSEQGAESNQPQHF.

This sequence joins TRBV27 and TRBJ2-1; a weak D match, TRBD2 (5 bases). Germline CDR1 is MNHEY and CDR2 is SMNVEV (reference sequence). The CDR3 covers 14 residues. Trimming pared 6 bases from V and 4 bases from J, leaving 13 bases between. Here the CDR3 reads CASSLGERYNEQFF. As DNA, the CDR3 is TGTGCCAGCAGCCTTGGGGAGAGGTACAATGAGCAGTTCTTC.

This clone has only a few counts. The chain combines TRBV24-1 with TRBJ2-1, with 10 positions matching TRBD1. The CDR3 extends over 15 amino acids. CDR1 and CDR2 (germline): KGHDR, SFDVKD. The J segment lost 9 bases and the V segment lost 5 bases, leaving 9 bases of the junction unmatched. CDR3 residues: CATSAGDRGPLEQFF. Here the CDR3 DNA reads TGTGCCACCAGTGCGGGGGACAGGGGACCTCTTGAGCAGTTCTTC.

The genes are TRBV7-9 and TRBJ2-1, with TRBD2 matching over 8 bases. V trimming: 4 bases; J trimming: 5 bases; junction bases outside the gene matches: 10. This CDR3 is 16 amino acids long. Germline CDR1 and CDR2: SEHNR and FQNEAQ (reference sequence). The CDR3 nucleotides read TGTGCCAGCAGCTCGGAAGGGCTAGCGGGTAACAATGAGCAGTTCTTC. Amino acid sequence: CASSSEGLAGNNEQFF.

J is TRBJ2-1 and V is TRBV3-1 (or the pseudogene TRBV3-2); TRBD2 matches 10 bases. Germline V gene data show CDR1 as LGHDT and CDR2 as YNNKEL (reference sequence). Losses at the gene ends were 1 base for V and 6 bases for J; bases not matched to a gene: 6. CDR3 length: 16 residues. The CDR3 DNA reads as TGTGCCAGCAGCCAAGCCGTAGCGGGAGGCCCCAATGAGCAGTTCTTC. This codes for CASSQAVAGGPNEQFF.

Turning to this clone: The sample carries other DNA sequences with the same CDR3. J is TRBJ1-1 and V is TRBV12-3 or TRBV12-4; 7 bases line up with TRBD1. Unmatched junction bases numbered 4, after V lost 5 bases and J lost 4 bases. This CDR3 is built from 13 residues. The CDR3 DNA reads as TGTGCCAGCAGTAGACAGGGATCCACTGAAGCTTTCTTT. It encodes CASSRQGSTEAFF.